Listed below are T cell receptor beta chains from one sample, sequenced in a study of T cell responses to AZD1222 COVID-19 vaccine. Profiling relied on immunoSEQ multiplex PCR, and the TCRdb table lists in-frame clones only, not all of them. This repertoire shows roughly 190,000 clones, approximately 91% found once; its top ten account for approximately 3.7%. This specimen consisted of peripheral blood, obtained 28 days after the second AZD1222 dose. These receptor sequences come from an adult who received the AZD1222 COVID-19 vaccine. Each CDR3 is given without its conserved first and last residue. The D gene is left open where the match is weak. The listing skips clone size in some rows; elsewhere it reads once, few, many or a size class.

v_call d_call clone_size cdr3_aa
TRBV18 NA NA ASSQRTDTQY
TRBV4-2 TRBD2 NA ASSQSPSGNLGELF
TRBV10-3 TRBD1 NA AIRSQGDQPQH
TRBV7-2 NA once ASSLRGQREKLF
TRBV5-1 NA NA ASSLDWAASSYEQY
TRBV7-2 TRBD2 NA ASSLVTASGAKTQY
TRBV5-1 NA NA ASSLGAGQNTGELF
TRBV6-5 NA NA ASSPRQLQETQY
TRBV5-6 TRBD1 once ASSLQGLSNQPQH
TRBV19 NA NA ASSILVKAQPQH
TRBV7-3 NA NA ASSLTHLADLWGTATNEKLF
TRBV2 NA NA ASNRFTGRTKNIQY
TRBV24-1 TRBD1 NA ATSLAGGGQPQH
TRBV3-1/TRBV3-2 TRBD1 NA ASSTGQGYRTDEQY
TRBV7-3 NA NA ASSPMTLNGEQF
TRBV28 NA NA ASSLPDPSGNTIY
TRBV29-1 NA NA SVDYNEQF
TRBV7-9 NA NA ASSSSGPYEQY
TRBV24-1 TRBD1 NA ATSDGTTGKAF
TRBV5-1 TRBD2 NA ASSSNLAGGSTDTQY
TRBV3-1/TRBV3-2 NA NA ASSPLGAANSGANVLT
TRBV28 NA NA ASSLAGNTEAF